The TCR beta chain under discussion was sequenced for a study of CD8 T cells in ankylosing spondylitis. Study outcomes and limitations: Seemingly distinctive of ankylosing spondylitis blood was a TCR beta motif formed by eight highly homologous variants. Matched synovial fluid from ankylosing spondylitis patients was reported to be enriched for disease-linked clones. Earlier studies detected some motif variants in reactive arthritis synovial fluid and blood.

CDR1 and CDR2 (germline): MNHEY, SVGAGI. This CDR3 has 13 residues. Trimming pared 5 bases from V and 3 bases from J, leaving 8 bases between. With regard to this clonotype: Its target is not known.

By quantitative 5'-RACE with molecular barcodes, the TCR beta libraries were made. Each CDR3 protein is one row after TCRdb ran MiXCR on the 5' RACE reads. The sample contains hundreds of thousands of distinct CDR3 sequences, about 25% of which appear only once. The chain combines TRBV6-5 with TRBJ1-5; TRBD1 is a possible D gene (6 bases). The TCR comes from a male donor with ankylosing spondylitis. The source material was blood, either unsorted or a sorted T cell fraction (not recorded which). The DNA of the CDR3 is TGTGCCAGCAGTAACAGGGACAATCAGCCCCAGCATTTT. Protein product: CASSNRDNQPQHF.